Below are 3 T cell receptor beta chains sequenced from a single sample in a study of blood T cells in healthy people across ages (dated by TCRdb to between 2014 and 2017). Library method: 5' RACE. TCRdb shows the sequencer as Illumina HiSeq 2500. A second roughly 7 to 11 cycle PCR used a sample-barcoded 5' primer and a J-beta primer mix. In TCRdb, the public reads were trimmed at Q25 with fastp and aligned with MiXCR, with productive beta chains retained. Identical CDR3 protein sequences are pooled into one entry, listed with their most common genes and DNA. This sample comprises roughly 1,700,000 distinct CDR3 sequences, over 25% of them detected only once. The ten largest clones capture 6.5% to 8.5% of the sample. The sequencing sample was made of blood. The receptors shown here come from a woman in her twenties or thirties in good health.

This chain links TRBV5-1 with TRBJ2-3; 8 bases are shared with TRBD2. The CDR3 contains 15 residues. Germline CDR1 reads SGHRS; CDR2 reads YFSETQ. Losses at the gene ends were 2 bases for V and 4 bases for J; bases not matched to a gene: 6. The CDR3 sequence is CASSFSGGRSDTQYF. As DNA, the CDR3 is TGCGCCAGCAGCTTCTCGGGGGGGCGATCAGATACGCAGTATTTT.

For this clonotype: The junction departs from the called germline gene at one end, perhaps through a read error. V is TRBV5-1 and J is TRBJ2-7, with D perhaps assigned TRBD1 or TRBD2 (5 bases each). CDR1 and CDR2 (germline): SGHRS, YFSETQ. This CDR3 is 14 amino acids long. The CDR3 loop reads CASGPGGFSCEQYF. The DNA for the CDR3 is TGCGCCAGCGGGCCTGGGGGATTCTCCTGCGAGCAGTACTTC.

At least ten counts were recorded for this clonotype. CDR3 bases: TGTGCCAGCAGCTTAGCGGGGACGGGAGAGACCCAGTACTTC. It specifies CASSLAGTGETQYF. V and J are TRBV7-2 and TRBJ2-5; tentatively, D is TRBD1 or TRBD2 (5 bases each). V lost 0 bases and J 4 bases, leaving 9 bases between the germline ends. CDR3 length equals 14 residues. Germline V CDR1 and CDR2: SGHTA, FQGNSA.